The rows below give T cell receptor beta chains drawn from one sample of a study of beta chain features in type 1 diabetes. Repertoires were generated with immunoSEQ multiplex PCR, while TCRdb's copy carries only in-frame clones and drops some. The repertoire includes 640,000 or so clones, around 15% of them detected once, and less than 0.025% sits in the top ten. Sequencing used naive CD4+ T cells from blood. These receptors were obtained from a man younger than 30 with type 1 diabetes. CDR3s include the opening cysteine and the closing phenylalanine or tryptophan. The D gene is left open where the match is weak. Only part of the rows carry a size: once, few, many, or a class if the clone is expanded.

clone_size | d_call | j_call | v_call | cdr3_nt | cdr3_aa
few | - | TRBJ1-4 | TRBV4-1 | TGCGCCAGCAGCCAACTATCGGGGGGAATTGAAAAACTGTTTTTT | CASSQLSGGIEKLFF
few | TRBD2 | TRBJ2-5 | TRBV7-2 | TGTGCCAGCAGCTCGGGGACTAGCGGGGGGACCCAGTACTTC | CASSSGTSGGTQYF
few | - | TRBJ1-1 | TRBV28 | TGTGCCAGCAGTTTACCAGACGGGGCTTTCTTT | CASSLPDGAFF
- | TRBD1 | TRBJ1-2 | TRBV6-6 | TGTGCCAGCAGTTCGGGACAGGGTAACTATGGCTACACCTTC | CASSSGQGNYGYTF
- | - | TRBJ2-7 | TRBV7-9 | TGTGCCAGCTCCGCGAGGGGGATCTCCTACGAGCAGTACTTC | CASSARGISYEQYF
- | TRBD2 | TRBJ2-3 | TRBV6-1 | TGTGCCAGCAGTGAAGCACTAGCGGGGGGTACGGATACGCAGTATTTT | CASSEALAGGTDTQYF
few | TRBD1 | TRBJ1-6 | TRBV18 | TGTGCCAGCTCACCACTAACAGGGGGCGCCCCTGATTCACCCCTCCACTTT | CASSPLTGGAPDSPLHF
- | - | TRBJ1-5 | TRBV7-8 | TGTGCCAGCAGCTTAGCGCCTAAGGGGGGATATAGCAATCAGCCCCAGCATTTT | CASSLAPKGGYSNQPQHF
- | TRBD1 | TRBJ1-6 | TRBV12-5 | TGTGCTAGTGGTTTGGGACAGGGGGCAGGTAATTCACCCCTCCACTTT | CASGLGQGAGNSPLHF
- | - | TRBJ1-5 | TRBV28 | TGTGCCAGCAGTAGGAGCAATCAGCCCCAGCATTTT | CASSRSNQPQHF
- | TRBD2 | TRBJ2-5 | TRBV7-9 | TGTGCCAGCAGCCCGCGACTAGCGGGGGGTCTCCAAGAGACCCAGTACTTC | CASSPRLAGGLQETQYF
- | - | TRBJ1-4 | TRBV28 | TGTGCCAGCAGAACCCCCCTGGGGGCAGGGGAAAAACTGTTTTTT | CASRTPLGAGEKLFF
few | TRBD1 | TRBJ1-2 | TRBV7-9 | TGTGCCAGCAGCCCACAGGGGGATGGAGGCTACACCTTC | CASSPQGDGGYTF
few | - | TRBJ2-1 | TRBV27 | TGTGCCAGCTGGCCCATGGGTTGGGGCCGGGTGGGCAATGAGCAGTTCTTC | CASWPMGWGRVGNEQFF
- | - | TRBJ1-1 | TRBV5-1 | TGCGCCAGCAGCTTGGGGCAGGGTGAAGCTTTCTTT | CASSLGQGEAFF
- | - | TRBJ2-2 | TRBV7-9 | TGTGCCAGCAGTGTCCTTGAGGCGGGTGCGAACACCGGGGAGCTGTTTTTT | CASSVLEAGANTGELFF
few | - | TRBJ1-4 | TRBV6-5 | TGTGCCAGCAGGACACCCGGGGCAGAAAAACTGTTTTTT | CASRTPGAEKLFF
few | - | TRBJ2-5 | TRBV10-2 | TGCGCCAGCAGGACCCAAGAGACCCAGTACTTC | CASRTQETQYF
- | - | TRBJ2-1 | TRBV28 | TGTGCCAGCAGTTTGAGCAATGAGCAGTTCTTC | CASSLSNEQFF
- | - | TRBJ1-6 | TRBV6-5 | TGTGCCAGCAGTTACCGGACAGCCAATTCACCCCTCCACTTT | CASSYRTANSPLHF
few | - | TRBJ1-6 | TRBV15 | TGTGCCGCGCGGGGAAGGCAAGATTCACCCCTCCACTTT | CAARGRQDSPLHF
few | - | TRBJ2-2 | TRBV21-1 | TGTGCCAGCAGCAAGGACAGGGTGGCCGGGGAGCTGTTTTTT | CASSKDRVAGELFF
few | TRBD2 | TRBJ2-3 | TRBV27 | TGTGCCAGCAGTCCAAGGACTAGCGGGGGCACAGATACGCAGTATTTT | CASSPRTSGGTDTQYF
- | TRBD1 | TRBJ1-2 | TRBV30 | TGTGCCTGGAGTTTCCGGACAGGGATCTTGGGTGGCTACACCTTC | CAWSFRTGILGGYTF
- | - | TRBJ1-1 | TRBV20-1 | TGCAGTGCTCCCAAGGGCACTGAAGCTTTCTTT | CSAPKGTEAFF
- | - | TRBJ2-2 | TRBV5-5 | TGTGCCAGCAGCTTGTCAGCCCAATGGTCCGGGGAGCTGTTTTTT | CASSLSAQWSGELFF
- | TRBD1 | TRBJ1-1 | TRBV10-3 | TGTGCCATCAGTAAGACAGGGATTCGGACTGAAGCTTTCTTT | CAISKTGIRTEAFF
- | - | TRBJ2-1 | TRBV9 | TGTGCCAGCAGCGAGGACCTTTCCTACAATGAGCAGTTCTTC | CASSEDLSYNEQFF
- | - | TRBJ2-6 | TRBV11-3 | TGTGCCAGCAGCTTTTCCCGGGGTGCTGGGGCCAACGTCCTGACTTTC | CASSFSRGAGANVLTF
few | TRBD1 | TRBJ2-7 | TRBV10-3 | TGTGCCATCAGTGAGAACAAGGGGGCAGTCTACGAGCAGTACTTC | CAISENKGAVYEQYF
- | TRBD1 | TRBJ2-7 | TRBV6-5 | TGTGCCAGCACCTCGGGACAGGGGACCTACGAGCAGTACTTC | CASTSGQGTYEQYF
- | - | TRBJ1-1 | TRBV7-3 | TGTGCCAGCAGCTTAACAGCCTCGGGGAGCACTGAAGCTTTCTTT | CASSLTASGSTEAFF
- | - | TRBJ2-1 | TRBV11-3 | TGTGCCAGCAGCTCGCAGGTGGAGCAGTTCTTC | CASSSQVEQFF
- | TRBD2 | TRBJ2-1 | TRBV30 | TGTGCCTGGAGTCTGGCTAGCGGGGCGACCGAGCAGTTCTTC | CAWSLASGATEQFF
few | - | TRBJ2-1 | TRBV7-9 | TGTGCCAGCAGCCAGTGGGGGATTAATGAGCAGTTCTTC | CASSQWGINEQFF
few | - | TRBJ2-3 | TRBV6-5 | TGTGCCAGCAGTACAGTCCGGGGAGATACGCAGTATTTT | CASSTVRGDTQYF
- | - | TRBJ1-3 | TRBV9 | TGTGCCAGCAGCGTATTCCACAGCACGAGCTCCTCTGGAAACACCATATATTTT | CASSVFHSTSSSGNTIYF
- | - | TRBJ2-5 | TRBV5-6 | TGTGCCAGCAGCCCCCTCGAGGGTGGGACAGAGACCCAGTACTTC | CASSPLEGGTETQYF
few | TRBD2 | TRBJ2-1 | TRBV4-1 | TGCGCCAGCAGCCACATAGGGACTAGCGGGGGGGCAGTTGAGTTCTTC | CASSHIGTSGGAVEFF
few | - | TRBJ2-3 | TRBV15 | TGTGCCACCAGCAGAGATGGGGAGGCGGGGAGGAATACGCAGTATTTT | CATSRDGEAGRNTQYF